This T cell receptor (beta chain) was sequenced in a study of technical replicates of blood from a handful of donors. The method was immunoSEQ multiplex PCR; TCRdb's version includes in-frame clones alone and lacks a portion of them. The table has tens of thousands of clones, 70% to 90% seen once. CDR3 length: 12 residues. Germline values: CDR1 GTSNPN, CDR2 SVGIG (reference sequence). V dropped 4 bases and J dropped 2 bases, with 8 bases sitting between them. The receptor's source is a human donor in good health. Some clones in this sample may be carry-over from other donors' samples. The genes are TRBV30 and TRBJ1-2, with a tentative D call TRBD1 (6 bases). Sequenced sample: PBMCs. As DNA, the CDR3 is TGTGCCTGGAATAGGGGGAACTATGGCTACACCTTC. Its protein is CAWNRGNYGYTF.